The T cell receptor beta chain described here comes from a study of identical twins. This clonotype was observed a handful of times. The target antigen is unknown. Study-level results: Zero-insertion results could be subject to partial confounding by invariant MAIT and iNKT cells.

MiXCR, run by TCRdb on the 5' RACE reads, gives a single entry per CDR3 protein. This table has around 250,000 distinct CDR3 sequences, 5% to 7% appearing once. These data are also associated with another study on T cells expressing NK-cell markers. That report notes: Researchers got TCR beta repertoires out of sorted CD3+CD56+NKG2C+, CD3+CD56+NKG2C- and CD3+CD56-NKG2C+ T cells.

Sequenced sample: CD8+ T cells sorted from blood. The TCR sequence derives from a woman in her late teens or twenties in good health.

As DNA, the CDR3 is TGTGCCAGCAGGAATGGGGGGAAGTATAGCAATCAGCCCCAGCATTTT. Translation gives CASRNGGKYSNQPQHF. V gene TRBV27 combines with J gene TRBJ1-5, with TRBD1 as a possible D gene (5 bases). Germline-derived CDR1 and CDR2 are MNHEY and SMNVEV (reference sequence). CDR3 length: 16 amino acids. Deletions cut 6 bases from V and 0 bases from J, with 15 bases between.